The source of this T cell receptor beta chain is a study of molecular identifiers for immune sequencing clone quantification (dated by TCRdb to the late 2010s). About the study as a whole: For a replicate experiment, RNA from approximately 20,000 or 100,000 naive CD8 T cells was divided into five aliquots, of which four were sequenced. CD8 T cells were used in a methods study to benchmark molecular-identifier clustering-based TCR repertoire sequencing (MIDCIRS) and TCR RNA copy counting. The investigation overall reported the following: About 3 recovered TCR RNA copies per cell were obtained by modeling, versus 9 to 10 by digital PCR, implying a capture efficiency of 30% to 35%. Spiked-in Jurkat TCR RNA equal to a single cell's worth was reported to be detectable even within 1,200,000 naive CD8 T cells. The sizes of highly expanded clones could end up underestimated when identical TCR molecules share a barcode. Naive libraries contained spiked-in Jurkat TCR RNA (more than nine copies' worth), which is not part of the donor repertoire. Clones above 20 RNA copies held over 97% of molecules in CMV-specific effector cells but under 1% in naive cells. Without barcode sub-clustering, chimeric consensus sequences inflated TCR diversity; chimeras reached as high as 47%.

Germline trimming: 3 bases from V, 2 bases from J; junction bases outside gene matches: 6. Its CDR3 holds 16 amino acids, cysteine through phenylalanine. The sequence is cut down to CDR3 DNA, 48 bases in frame from base 1. The germline V gene supplies CDR1 KGHSH and CDR2 LQKENI. Libraries of naive CD8 T cells were generated from about 19,000 to 1,100,000 sorted cells, with 10%, 30% or 50% of the purified RNA used. On a BD FACSAria II, naive CD8 T cells were FACS-sorted as CD8+CD4-CCR7+CD45RA+ and collected into RLT Plus buffer. Detection sensitivity was tested by spiking Jurkat RNA equal to approximately 9 TCR copies' worth into samples containing about 18,000-1,000,000 naive CD8 T cells. CD8 T cells were enriched using RosetteSep CD8+ T Cell Enrichment Cocktail and Ficoll-Paque, and the enriched cells then underwent ACK red cell lysis. Library method: PCR. The sequencing machine was an Illumina HiSeq 4000. Bulk TCR libraries were generated as previously described, with the TCR primers listed in Table S5 used. The Qiagen AllPrep DNA/RNA kit was used to purify total RNA. Reads from multiple sequencing runs of the same library were pooled before analysis. In the paper's pipeline: Reads were retained only if an exact TCR constant sequence was present, and the retained reads were trimmed to 150 nt and grouped according to their 12-nt molecular barcodes. Within each barcode group, reads were sub-clustered at a 15% Levenshtein threshold, and quality-weighted consensus sequences were built per RNA molecule. Non-functional sequences were removed, as were lower-count sequences one edit away from another. Based on a fit of two negative binomial distributions, barcode sub-clusters having less than 20% of the maximum read count were discarded. Clones were called with MiXCR by TCRdb after fastp trimmed the public reads at Q25, and only in-frame beta chains were retained. Rows are unified per CDR3 protein, each entry keeping the most common DNA and genes. These V and J calls originate from TCRdb's pipeline instead of the authors' own analysis. This sample has approximately 670,000 distinct CDR3 sequences in its table, and approximately 20% of those were observed once. Of the sample, roughly 0.85% falls within the top ten clones.

This clonotype was seen many times. What antigen it recognizes has not been identified. Qualities for individual bases were not recorded, and no much larger clone is one base off. This TCR derives from a human donor in good health. Some libraries in this study had Jurkat cell RNA spiked in. Material for sequencing was naive CD8+ T cells from blood, with Jurkat cell RNA spiked in. The sample's cell subset or site label is to be understood as: FACS-sorted CD8+CD4-CCR7+CD45RA+ naive T cells. In this chain, TRBV18 is recombined with TRBJ2-3, and TRBD2 matches 9 of the central bases. The DNA sequence is TGTGCCAGCTCACCGGAGCTAGCGGGGTTCACAGATACGCAGTATTTT. Its translation reads: CASSPELAGFTDTQYF.